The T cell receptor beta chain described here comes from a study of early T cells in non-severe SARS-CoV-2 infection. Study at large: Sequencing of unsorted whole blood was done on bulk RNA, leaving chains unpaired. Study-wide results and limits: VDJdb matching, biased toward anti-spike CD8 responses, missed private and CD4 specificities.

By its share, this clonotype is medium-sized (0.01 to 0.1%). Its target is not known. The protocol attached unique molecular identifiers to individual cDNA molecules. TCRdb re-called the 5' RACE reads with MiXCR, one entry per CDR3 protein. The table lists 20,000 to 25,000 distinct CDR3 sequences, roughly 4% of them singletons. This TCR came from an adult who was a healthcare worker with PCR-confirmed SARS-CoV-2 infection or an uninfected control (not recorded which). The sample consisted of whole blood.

CDR3 in amino acids: CASSPGWGNTEAFF. The DNA for the CDR3 is TGTGCCAGCAGCCCCGGTTGGGGGAACACTGAAGCTTTCTTT. The chain is built from TRBV25-1 and TRBJ1-1, with D uncertain. Trimming cost V 6 bases and J 1 base, with 12 bases left between them. The germline gives CDR1 MGHDK, CDR2 SYGVNS. The CDR3 contains 14 residues.